The clone carrying this T cell receptor beta chain came up once. The sample is drawn from a study of T cell changes during pregnancy in multiple sclerosis. Measured with immunoSEQ multiplex PCR; TCRdb has only the in-frame clones, and not every one. Here the sample spans 30,000 or so clones, more than 75% being singletons. From germline, CDR1 is KGHSH and CDR2 LQKENI. Between the trimmed V and J ends, which lost 6 bases and 5 bases, there was a span of 19 bases. This CDR3 has 15 residues. This receptor was obtained from a female donor with multiple sclerosis, enrolled in a pregnancy study. The material was CD8+ T cells from peripheral blood mononuclear cells, obtained after pregnancy. The rearrangement links TRBV18 to TRBJ1-1, with a tentative D call TRBD1 (5 bases). CDR3 nucleotides: TGTGCCAGCTCTTCCCCGCCACGGGGGACTACTGAAGCTTTCTTT. It encodes CASSSPPRGTTEAFF. Based on the CDR3 plus reference TRBV18 and TRBJ1-1, the full variable domain is NAGVMQNPRHLVRRRGQEARLRCSPMKGHSHVYWYRQLPEEGLKFMVYLQKENIIDESGMPKERFSAEFPKEGPSILRIQQVVRGDSAAYFCASSSPPRGTTEAFFGQGTRLTVV.